The present entry profiles one T cell receptor beta chain with its context. The data originate from a study of blood T cell repertoires in COVID-19. Study details: From the United States, Italy and Spain came samples of acute and convalescent COVID-19. The analysed material was cDNA or gDNA that came from T cells, B-cell-depleted T cells, or PBMCs.

Study processing details: Reference gene primers were amplified, and this amplification served to estimate nucleated cell counts. Assay used: immunoSEQ multiplex PCR; TCRdb lists only in-frame clones, some missing. V and J calls and clone size are as listed in that table; D and trimming were resolved from the DNA. The table lists more than 100,000 clones, over 70% of them singletons. The sequenced sample was peripheral blood. The TCR comes from a man aged 50 to 60 with active COVID-19.

The CDR3 is CASSQLAAQETQYF. CDR3 DNA: TGTGCCAGCAGCCAACTAGCGGCCCAAGAGACCCAGTACTTC. The chain has TRBV14 and TRBJ2-5; 7 positions match TRBD2. Looked up from germline, CDR1 is SGHDN and CDR2 is FVKESK. The V and J ends lost 2 bases and 1 base, in that order; junction bases with no gene match: 1. The CDR3 spans 14 residues. The whole variable domain, remainder taken from reference TRBV14 and TRBJ2-5, is EAGVTQFPSHSVIEKGQTVTLRCDPISGHDNLYWYRRVMGKEIKFLLHFVKESKQDESGMPNNRFLAERTGGTYSTLKVQPAELEDSGVYFCASSQLAAQETQYFGPGTRLLVL.